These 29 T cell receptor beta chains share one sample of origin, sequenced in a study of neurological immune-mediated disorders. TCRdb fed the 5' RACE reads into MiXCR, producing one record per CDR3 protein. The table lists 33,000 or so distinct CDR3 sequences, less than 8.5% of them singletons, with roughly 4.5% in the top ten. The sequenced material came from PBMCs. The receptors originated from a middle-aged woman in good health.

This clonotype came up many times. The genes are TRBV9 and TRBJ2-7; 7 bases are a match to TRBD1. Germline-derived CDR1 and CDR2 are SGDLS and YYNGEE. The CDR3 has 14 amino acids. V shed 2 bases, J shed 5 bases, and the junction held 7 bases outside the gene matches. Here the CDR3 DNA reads TGTGCCAGCAGCGTTGGCAGGGGGATGGACGAGCAGTACTTC. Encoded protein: CASSVGRGMDEQYF.

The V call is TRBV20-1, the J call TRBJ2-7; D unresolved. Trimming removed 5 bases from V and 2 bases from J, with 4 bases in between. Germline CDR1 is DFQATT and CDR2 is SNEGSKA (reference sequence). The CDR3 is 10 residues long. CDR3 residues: CSARAYEQYF. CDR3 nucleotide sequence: TGCAGTGCTCGTGCCTACGAGCAGTACTTC.

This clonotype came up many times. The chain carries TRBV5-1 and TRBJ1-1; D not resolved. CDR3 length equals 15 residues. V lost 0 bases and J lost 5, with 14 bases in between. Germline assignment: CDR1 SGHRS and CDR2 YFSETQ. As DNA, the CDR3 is TGCGCCAGCAGCTTGGAGCCGGCGGCGGGAACTGAAGCTTTCTTT. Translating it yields CASSLEPAAGTEAFF. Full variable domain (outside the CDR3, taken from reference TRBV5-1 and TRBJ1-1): KAGVTQTPRYLIKTRGQQVTLSCSPISGHRSVSWYQQTPGQGLQFLFEYFSETQRNKGNFPGRFSGRQFSNSRSEMNVSTLELGDSALYLCASSLEPAAGTEAFFGQGTRLTVV.

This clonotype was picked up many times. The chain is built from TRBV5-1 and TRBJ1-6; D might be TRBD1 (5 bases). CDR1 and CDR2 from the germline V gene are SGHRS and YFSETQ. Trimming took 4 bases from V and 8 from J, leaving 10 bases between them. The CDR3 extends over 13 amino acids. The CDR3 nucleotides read TGCGCCAGCAGCGGGGGTTTGGATTCACCCCTCCACTTT. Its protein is CASSGGLDSPLHF.

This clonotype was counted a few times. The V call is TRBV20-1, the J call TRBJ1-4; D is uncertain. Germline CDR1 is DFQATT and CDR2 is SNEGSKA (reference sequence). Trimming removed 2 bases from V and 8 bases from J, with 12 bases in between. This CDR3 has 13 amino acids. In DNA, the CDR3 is TGCAGTGCTAGATTGGATGGTCGGGAAAAACTGTTTTTT. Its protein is CSARLDGREKLFF.

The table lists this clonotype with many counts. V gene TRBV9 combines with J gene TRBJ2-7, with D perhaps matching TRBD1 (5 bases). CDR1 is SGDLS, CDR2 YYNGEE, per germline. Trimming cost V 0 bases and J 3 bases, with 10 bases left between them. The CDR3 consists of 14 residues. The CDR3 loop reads CASSVVPTDYEQYF. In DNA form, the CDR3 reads TGTGCCAGCAGCGTAGTACCGACAGACTACGAGCAGTACTTC.

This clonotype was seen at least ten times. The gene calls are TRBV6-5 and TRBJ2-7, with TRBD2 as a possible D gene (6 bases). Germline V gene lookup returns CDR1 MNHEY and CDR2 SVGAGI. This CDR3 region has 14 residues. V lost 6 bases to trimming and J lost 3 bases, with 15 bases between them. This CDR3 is CASRLTSGSYEQYF. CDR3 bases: TGTGCCAGCAGATTGACTAGTGGCAGCTACGAGCAGTACTTC.

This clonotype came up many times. The CDR3 nucleotides are TGTGCCAGCAGCCTCGGACCCGGGACGGGGGAGCAGTTCTTC. Protein product: CASSLGPGTGEQFF. The V gene is TRBV5-5, the J gene TRBJ2-1, with D perhaps TRBD1 or TRBD2 (5 bases each). Between the trimmed V and J ends, which lost 4 bases and 10 bases, there was a span of 18 bases. This CDR3 spans 14 amino acids. CDR1 SGHKS and CDR2 YYEKEE come from the germline V gene (reference sequence).

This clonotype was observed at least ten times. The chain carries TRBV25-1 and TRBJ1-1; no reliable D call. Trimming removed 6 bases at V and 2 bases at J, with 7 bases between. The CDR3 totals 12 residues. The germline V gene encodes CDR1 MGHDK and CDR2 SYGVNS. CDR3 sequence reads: CASRHLNTEAFF. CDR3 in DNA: TGTGCCAGCAGACACCTTAACACTGAAGCTTTCTTT.

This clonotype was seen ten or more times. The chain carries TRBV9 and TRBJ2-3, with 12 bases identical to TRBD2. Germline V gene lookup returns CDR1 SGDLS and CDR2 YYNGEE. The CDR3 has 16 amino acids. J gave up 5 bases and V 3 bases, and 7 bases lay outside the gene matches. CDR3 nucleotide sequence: TGTGCCAGCAGCGCAAGACTAGCGGGAGATGAAGATACGCAGTATTTT. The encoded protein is CASSARLAGDEDTQYF.

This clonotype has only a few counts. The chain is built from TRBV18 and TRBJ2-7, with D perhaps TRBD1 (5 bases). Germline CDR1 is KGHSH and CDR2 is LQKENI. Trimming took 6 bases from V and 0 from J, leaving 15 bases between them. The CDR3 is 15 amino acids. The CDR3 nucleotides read TGTGCCAGCTCTCCTACACAAGACAGCTCCTACGAGCAGTACTTC. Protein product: CASSPTQDSSYEQYF. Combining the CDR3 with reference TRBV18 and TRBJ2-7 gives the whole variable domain NAGVMQNPRHLVRRRGQEARLRCSPMKGHSHVYWYRQLPEEGLKFMVYLQKENIIDESGMPKERFSAEFPKEGPSILRIQQVVRGDSAAYFCASSPTQDSSYEQYFGPGTRLTVT.

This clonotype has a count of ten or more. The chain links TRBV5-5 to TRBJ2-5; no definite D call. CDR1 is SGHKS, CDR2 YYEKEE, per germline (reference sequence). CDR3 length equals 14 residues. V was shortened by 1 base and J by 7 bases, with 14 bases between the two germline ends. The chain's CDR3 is CASSLSLGVGTQYF. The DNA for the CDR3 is TGTGCCAGCAGCTTGTCGTTGGGCGTCGGGACCCAGTACTTC.

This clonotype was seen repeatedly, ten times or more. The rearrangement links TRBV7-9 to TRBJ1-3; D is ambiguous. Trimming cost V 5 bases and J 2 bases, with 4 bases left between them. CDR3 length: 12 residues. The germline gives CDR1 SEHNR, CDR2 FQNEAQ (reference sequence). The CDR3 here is CASSPTGNTIYF. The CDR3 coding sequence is TGTGCCAGCAGCCCTACTGGAAACACCATATATTTT.

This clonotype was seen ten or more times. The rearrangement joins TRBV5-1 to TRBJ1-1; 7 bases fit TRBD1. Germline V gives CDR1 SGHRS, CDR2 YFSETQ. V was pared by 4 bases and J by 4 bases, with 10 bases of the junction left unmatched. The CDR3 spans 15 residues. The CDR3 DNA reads TGCGCCAGCAGCACTTTACCCCGACAGGGCACTGAAGCTTTCTTT. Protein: CASSTLPRQGTEAFF.

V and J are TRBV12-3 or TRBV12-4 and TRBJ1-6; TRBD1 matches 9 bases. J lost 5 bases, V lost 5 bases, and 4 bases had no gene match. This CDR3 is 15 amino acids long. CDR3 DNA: TGTGCCAGCAGTCTCGGGACAGGGCATAATTCACCCCTCCACTTT. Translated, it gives CASSLGTGHNSPLHF.

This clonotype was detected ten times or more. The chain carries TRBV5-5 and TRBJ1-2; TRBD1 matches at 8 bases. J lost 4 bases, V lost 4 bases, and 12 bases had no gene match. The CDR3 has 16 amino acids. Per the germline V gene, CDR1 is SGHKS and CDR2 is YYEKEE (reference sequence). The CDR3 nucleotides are TGTGCCAGCAGCCCTTCCCCGGGACAGGCAGCCTATGGCTACACCTTC. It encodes CASSPSPGQAAYGYTF.

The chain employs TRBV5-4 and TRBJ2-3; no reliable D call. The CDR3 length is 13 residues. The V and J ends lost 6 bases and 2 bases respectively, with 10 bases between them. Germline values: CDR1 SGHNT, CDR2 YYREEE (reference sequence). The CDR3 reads CASNEVTTDTQYF. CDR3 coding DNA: TGTGCCAGCAATGAAGTTACCACAGATACGCAGTATTTT.

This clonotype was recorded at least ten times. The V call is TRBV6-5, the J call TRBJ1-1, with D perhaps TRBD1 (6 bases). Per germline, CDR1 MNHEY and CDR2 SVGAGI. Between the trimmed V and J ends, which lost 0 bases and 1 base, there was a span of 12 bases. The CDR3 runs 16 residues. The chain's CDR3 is CASSYSGGGPNTEAFF. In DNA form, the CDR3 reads TGTGCCAGCAGTTACTCAGGGGGGGGACCGAACACTGAAGCTTTCTTT.

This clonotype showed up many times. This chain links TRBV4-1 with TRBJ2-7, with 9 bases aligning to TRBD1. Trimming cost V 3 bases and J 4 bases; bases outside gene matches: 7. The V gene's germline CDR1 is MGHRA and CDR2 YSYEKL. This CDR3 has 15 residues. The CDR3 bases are TGCGCCAGCAGCCAGCCGGGACAGGGCCATTACGAGCAGTACGTC. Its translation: CASSQPGQGHYEQYV.

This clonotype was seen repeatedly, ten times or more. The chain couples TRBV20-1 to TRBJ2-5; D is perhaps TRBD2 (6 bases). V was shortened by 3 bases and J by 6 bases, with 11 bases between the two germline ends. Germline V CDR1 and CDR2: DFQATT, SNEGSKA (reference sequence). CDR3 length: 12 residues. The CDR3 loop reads CSASFGRQTQYF. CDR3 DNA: TGCAGTGCTAGTTTTGGGAGGCAGACCCAGTACTTC.

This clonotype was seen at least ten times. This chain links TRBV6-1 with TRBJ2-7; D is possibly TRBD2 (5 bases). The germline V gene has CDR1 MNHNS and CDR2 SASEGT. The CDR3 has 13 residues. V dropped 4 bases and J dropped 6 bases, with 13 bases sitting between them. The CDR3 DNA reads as TGTGCCAGCAGTGTTAGGATTGGGAGCGAGCAGTACGTC. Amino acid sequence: CASSVRIGSEQYV.

The CDR3 DNA reads as TGTGCCAGCAGTTACTCAGGGCGGGGGGGCAGGACAGATACGCAGTATTTT. This gives the protein CASSYSGRGGRTDTQYF. The chain uses TRBV6-5 and TRBJ2-3; 9 bases map to TRBD2. The CDR3 loop spans 17 amino acids. Germline V gene data show CDR1 as MNHEY and CDR2 as SVGAGI. The junction had 7 bases not matched to a gene; V was cut back by 0 bases and J by 3 bases.

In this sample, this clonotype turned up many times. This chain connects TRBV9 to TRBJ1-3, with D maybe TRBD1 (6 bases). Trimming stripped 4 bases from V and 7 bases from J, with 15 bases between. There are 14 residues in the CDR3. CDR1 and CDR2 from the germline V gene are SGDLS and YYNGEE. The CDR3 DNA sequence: TGTGCCAGCAGCCAGGCAGGGGAATGGAACACCATATATTTT. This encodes CASSQAGEWNTIYF.

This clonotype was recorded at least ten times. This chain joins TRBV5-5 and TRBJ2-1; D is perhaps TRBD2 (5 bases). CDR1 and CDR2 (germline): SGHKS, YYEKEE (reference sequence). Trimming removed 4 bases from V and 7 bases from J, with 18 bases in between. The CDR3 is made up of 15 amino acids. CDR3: CASSLEEPSGNEQFF. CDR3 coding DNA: TGTGCCAGCAGCCTGGAGGAACCTTCAGGTAATGAGCAGTTCTTC.

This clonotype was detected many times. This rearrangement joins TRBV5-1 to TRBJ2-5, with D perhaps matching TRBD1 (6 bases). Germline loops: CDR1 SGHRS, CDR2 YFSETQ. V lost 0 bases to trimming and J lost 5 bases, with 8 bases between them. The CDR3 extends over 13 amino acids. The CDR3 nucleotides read TGCGCCAGCAGCTTGGACAGGGTCGAGACCCAGTACTTC. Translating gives CASSLDRVETQYF.

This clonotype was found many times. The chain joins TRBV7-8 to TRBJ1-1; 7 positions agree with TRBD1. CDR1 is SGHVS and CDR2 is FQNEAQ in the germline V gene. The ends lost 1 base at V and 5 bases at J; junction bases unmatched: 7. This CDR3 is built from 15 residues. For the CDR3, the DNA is TGTGCCAGCAGCTTAGAGGGGCAGGGGGAGACTGAAGCTTTCTTT. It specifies CASSLEGQGETEAFF.

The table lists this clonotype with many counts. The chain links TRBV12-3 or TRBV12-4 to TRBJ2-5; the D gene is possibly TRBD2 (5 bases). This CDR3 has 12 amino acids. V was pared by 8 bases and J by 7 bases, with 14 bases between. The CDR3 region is CASGRDSGTQYF. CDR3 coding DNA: TGTGCCAGCGGGAGAGATTCGGGGACCCAGTACTTC.

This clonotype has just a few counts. CDR3 sequence reads: CASSSRTNQETQYF. CDR3 nucleotide sequence: TGTGCCAGCAGTTCTCGGACTAACCAAGAGACCCAGTACTTC. The genes are TRBV28 and TRBJ2-5, with D possibly matching TRBD2 (6 bases). CDR3 length equals 14 residues. The germline V gene encodes CDR1 MDHEN and CDR2 SYDVKM. V was cut by 4 bases and J by 0 bases, with 9 bases left in between.

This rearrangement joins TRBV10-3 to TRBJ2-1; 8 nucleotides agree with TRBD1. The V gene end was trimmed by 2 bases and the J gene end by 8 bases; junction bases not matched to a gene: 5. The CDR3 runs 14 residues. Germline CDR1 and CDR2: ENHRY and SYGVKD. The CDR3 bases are TGTGCCATCAGTGAGCCCAGCAGGGGGCATGAGCAGTTCTTC. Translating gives CAISEPSRGHEQFF.